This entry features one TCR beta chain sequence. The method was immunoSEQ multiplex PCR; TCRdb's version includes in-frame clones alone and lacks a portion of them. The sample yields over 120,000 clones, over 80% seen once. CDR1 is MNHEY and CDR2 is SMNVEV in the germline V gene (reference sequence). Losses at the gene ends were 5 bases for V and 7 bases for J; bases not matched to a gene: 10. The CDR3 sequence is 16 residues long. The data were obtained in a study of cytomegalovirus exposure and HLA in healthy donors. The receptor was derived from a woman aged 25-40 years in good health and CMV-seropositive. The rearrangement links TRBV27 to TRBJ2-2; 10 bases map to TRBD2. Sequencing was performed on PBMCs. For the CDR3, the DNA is TGTGCCAGCAGTAGCAATCTAGCGGGAGTGGGCGGGGAGCTGTTTTTT. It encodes CASSSNLAGVGGELFF.